The 3 T cell receptor beta chains given below trace back to one sample, sequenced in a study of identical twins. TCRdb recomputed calls from the 5' RACE reads with MiXCR, one row per CDR3 protein. In the table there are 1.5 million to 2 million distinct CDR3 sequences, about 32% of which are singletons. Specimen: cord blood. Every receptor here comes from a newborn girl in good health.

The gene calls are TRBV13 and TRBJ2-4; D call uncertain. The DNA end is a closer match to TRBJ2-7, so the J assignment may be wrong. In germline, CDR1 is PRHDT, CDR2 FYEKMQ (reference sequence). The CDR3 totals 13 residues. This CDR3 is CASSGNRNYEQYF. The DNA for the CDR3 is TGTGCCAGCAGCGGCAACAGAAACTACGAGCAGTACTTC.

This clonotype has just a few counts. This chain joins TRBV2 and TRBJ2-2; possibly TRBD1 or TRBD2 for D (5 bases each). V lost 3 bases, J lost 1 base, and 9 bases lay in between. The CDR3 has 15 amino acids. CDR1 is SNHLY and CDR2 is FYNNEI in the germline V gene. The CDR3 bases are TGTGCCAGCAGTGATCCGGGACGGAACACCGGGGAGCTGTTTTTT. Translating it yields CASSDPGRNTGELFF.

In this sample, this clonotype turned up many times. CDR3 protein: CASSQVTGLYEQYF. The CDR3 DNA follows: TGTGCCAGCAGCCAAGTAACGGGGCTCTACGAGCAGTACTTC. This chain uses TRBV4-2 with TRBJ2-7, with D possibly being TRBD1 or TRBD2 (5 bases each). The germline V gene encodes CDR1 LGHNA and CDR2 YNFKEQ. Trimming removed 1 base from V and 3 bases from J, with 10 bases in between. The CDR3 sequence is 14 residues long.